The source of this T cell receptor (beta chain) is a study of T cell responses to AZD1222 COVID-19 vaccine. Whole-study findings and limits: The number of AZD1222 recipients seropositive at baseline was only six. White British donors predominated, females outnumbered males, and clonal diversity was possibly underestimated. After the peak T cell response, and only then, were repertoires sampled.

Profiling relied on immunoSEQ multiplex PCR, and the TCRdb table lists in-frame clones only, not all of them. The sample has 80,000 to 130,000 clones, about 87% seen once. This CDR3 region has 18 residues. V was clipped by 4 bases and J by 0 bases, with 22 bases between them. The germline gives CDR1 SEHNR, CDR2 FQNEAQ (reference sequence). To note about this clone: Antigen specificity is unknown.

The rearrangement links TRBV7-9 to TRBJ2-7; perhaps TRBD1 as D (6 bases). The TCR originated in an adult in good health. Sequenced here: peripheral blood, sampled on day 0 of AZD1222 vaccination. The CDR3: CASSSPTGGGSLSYEQYF. CDR3 coding DNA: TGTGCCAGCAGCTCCCCCACTGGTGGGGGCTCCCTCTCCTACGAGCAGTACTTC.